This T cell receptor beta chain was documented in a study of blood T cell repertoires in COVID-19. Study background: COVID-19 samples from acute and convalescent phases originated in the United States, Italy and Spain. PBMCs, B-cell-depleted T cells, or T cells were the source of the cDNA or gDNA that made up the material.

The table lists this clone with a count of one. The CDR3 totals 15 residues. Losses at the gene ends were 8 bases for V and 1 base for J; bases not matched to a gene: 6. The V gene's germline CDR1 is MNHEY and CDR2 SMNVEV (reference sequence). Under the authors' procedure: Amplification of reference gene primers was used by the study to estimate nucleated cell counts. The table came from immunoSEQ multiplex PCR; TCRdb's copy has only in-frame clones and leaves some out. The D gene and trimming were derived from the DNA, and the V and J assignments and clone size from that table. The table has about 80,000 clones, roughly 88% seen once; the top ten hold more than 5.5%.

The chain carries TRBV27 and TRBJ2-2; TRBD1 matches at 8 bases. The TCR comes from a man between 65 and 80 years old with acute or convalescent COVID-19. The sample comprised peripheral blood. CDR3 bases: TGTGCCAGCGGACAGGGTACTTGGAACACCGGGGAGCTGTTTTTT. Translated: CASGQGTWNTGELFF.